The clone carrying this T cell receptor (beta chain) was detected only a few times. As yet, its antigen is unknown. Repertoires were generated with immunoSEQ multiplex PCR, while TCRdb's copy carries only in-frame clones and drops some. The sample yields about 50,000 clones, over 65% seen once. These data come from a study of a mutant IDH1 vaccine in newly diagnosed glioma. Study-wide points: Pseudoprogression apparently lacked any relation to changes in top peripheral T cell clonotypes.

The CDR3 is 14 residues long. V lost 6 bases, J lost 3 bases, and 4 bases stayed unmatched. Germline values: CDR1 LNHDA, CDR2 SQIVND (reference sequence). This sample's time point: week 35, safety follow-up. Each dose delivered 300 ug of mutant IDH1 20-mer peptide subcutaneously with imiquimod. The donor cohort comprised cases of new WHO grade 3 or 4 IDH1-mutant, ATRX-lost astrocytoma. The clonotype comes from a man aged 35 to 55 with glioma. This specimen was PBMCs, taken from a glioma patient whose treatment included an IDH1 peptide vaccine. The chain joins TRBV19 to TRBJ1-5, with 8 positions matching TRBD1. This CDR3 reads CASRQTGDNQPQHF. Here the CDR3 DNA reads TGTGCCAGTAGACAGACAGGGGACAATCAGCCCCAGCATTTT.